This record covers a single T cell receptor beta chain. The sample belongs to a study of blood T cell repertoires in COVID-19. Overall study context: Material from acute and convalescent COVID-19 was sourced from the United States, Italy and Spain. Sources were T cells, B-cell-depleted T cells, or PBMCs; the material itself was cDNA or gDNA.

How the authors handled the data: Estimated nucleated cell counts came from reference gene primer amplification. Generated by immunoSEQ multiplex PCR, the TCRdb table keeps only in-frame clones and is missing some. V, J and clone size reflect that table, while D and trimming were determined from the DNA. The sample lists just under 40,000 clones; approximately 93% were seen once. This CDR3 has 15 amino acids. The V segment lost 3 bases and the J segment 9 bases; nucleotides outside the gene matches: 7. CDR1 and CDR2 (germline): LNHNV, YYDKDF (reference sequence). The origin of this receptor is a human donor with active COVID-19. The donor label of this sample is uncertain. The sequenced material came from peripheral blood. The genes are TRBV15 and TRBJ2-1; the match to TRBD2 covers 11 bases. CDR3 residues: CATSRPASGGLEQFF. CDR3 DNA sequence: TGTGCCACCAGCAGGCCGGCTAGCGGGGGGCTTGAGCAGTTCTTC.